Described below is a single T cell receptor beta chain sequence and its context. Its matching antigen is unknown. This sample is drawn from a study of cytomegalovirus exposure and HLA in healthy donors. Findings and limits, study-wide: An Asian-associated ancestry cluster reportedly showed fewer N-insertions than the approximately 670-donor mean in a later analysis. Available immune exposure information was restricted to CMV serostatus only. Follow-up analysis seemed to connect common viral pathogens with several of the most significant clusters identified. Later on, analysis showed that most CMV-associated TCR beta chains appeared to be HLA-restricted.

Germline CDR1 is SNHLY and CDR2 is FYNNEI. J lost 7 bases, V lost 5 bases, and 6 bases had no gene match. This CDR3 comprises 14 residues. With 60 Vbeta and 13 Jbeta primers, the PCR was carried out. Produced via immunoSEQ multiplex PCR; TCRdb's table is partial and in-frame only. The sample gives 120,000 or so clones, 70% to 90% of which show up once; around 19% is in the top ten. The TCR sequence derives from a man between 18 and 35 years old in good health and CMV-seropositive. Sample: PBMCs. V is TRBV2 and J is TRBJ1-5; 9 positions agree with TRBD1. Here the CDR3 reads CASSRGQGIQPQHF. The CDR3 DNA reads as TGTGCCAGCAGTAGAGGACAGGGGATACAGCCCCAGCATTTT.